This T cell receptor beta chain was identified in a study of shared clonotypes between healthy human individuals. Study details: Each donor had three CD4 naive, three CD4 memory, two CD8 naive and one CD8 memory plate.

Concerning this clone itself: The antigen remains undetermined.

Study results and caveats: Rarefaction analysis demonstrated incomplete sorted-subset sequencing notwithstanding large depth.

Germline V gives CDR1 KGHSH, CDR2 LQKENI. The germline V and J ends were trimmed by 2 bases and 2 bases, with 13 bases remaining between them. The CDR3 sequence is 15 residues long. In the study's own analysis: Without quality scores, immunoSEQ junctional reads could not be filtered like full-length reads. Produced via immunoSEQ multiplex PCR; TCRdb's table is partial and in-frame only. For V, J and clone size, that table is used; D and trimming come from the DNA. The sample lists about 1.1 million clones; approximately 80% were seen once. It was into CD45RA+ naive and CD45RA-negative memory subsets that the CD4+ cells were split.

The genes are TRBV18 and TRBJ2-7; tentative D call: TRBD1 (6 bases). Specimen: memory CD4+ T cells from PBMCs. The subset: CD45RA-negative fraction. The receptor comes from a man between 18 and 29 years old in good health. Some clones in this sample may be carry-over from other donors' samples. The DNA of the CDR3 is TGTGCCAGCTCACCAGGTTACAGGGCGGCCTACGAGCAGTACTTC. Translating gives CASSPGYRAAYEQYF.